Listed here are 11 T cell receptor beta chains from one sample, sequenced in a study of diagnostic markers for celiac disease (dated by TCRdb to about 2020). The reads were generated on an Illumina MiSeq. TCRdb reprocessed the reads; each CDR3 protein sequence makes one entry, and DNA is unavailable. This sample's table lists roughly 1,300 distinct CDR3 sequences. About 13% of the sample belongs to the ten largest clones. The source material was either unsorted cells or a sorted T cell fraction (not recorded which). These receptors were taken from a human donor. This table probably holds off-target reads from a library built for another chain.

The rearrangement joins TRBV18 to TRBJ2-1; TCRdb's D call, TRBD1, is unchecked because there is no DNA. CDR1 is KGHSH, CDR2 LQKENI, per germline. This CDR3 contains 14 residues. The CDR3 loop is CASSPPDRGNEQFF.

The chain uses TRBV2 and TRBJ2-7; the TCRdb call, TRBD1, lacks DNA for checking. The length of the CDR3 is 14 residues. Germline loops: CDR1 SNHLY, CDR2 FYNNEI. The CDR3 spells CASSEGTGDRDLYF. Full variable domain (remainder filled in from reference TRBV2 and TRBJ2-7): EPEVTQTPSHQVTQMGQEVILRCVPISNHLYFYWYRQILGQKVEFLVSFYNNEISEKSEIFDDQFSVERPDGSNFTLKIRSTKLEDSAMYFCASSEGTGDRDLYFGPGTRLTVT.

This chain's CDR3 is CASSILAVGPYEQYF. The genes are TRBV12-3 or TRBV12-4 and TRBJ2-7; the TRBD2 assignment by TCRdb is unverifiable without DNA. The CDR3 consists of 15 residues.

The chain has TRBV18 and TRBJ2-1; TCRdb proposes TRBD1, but this gene call is untestable without DNA. The CDR3 covers 16 residues. Germline CDR1 and CDR2: KGHSH and LQKENI. This CDR3 reads CASSHIQGWANNEQFF.

CDR3: CASSQEAGRLGNTEAFF. This chain uses TRBV4-1 with TRBJ1-1; TCRdb names TRBD1, which stays unverified in the absence of DNA. Germline assignment: CDR1 MGHRA and CDR2 YSYEKL. The CDR3 extends over 17 amino acids.

This clonotype is identified as medium-sized from frequency. This chain links TRBV19 with TRBJ1-1. Germline V gene data show CDR1 as LNHDA and CDR2 as SQIVND (reference sequence). The CDR3 is 12 residues long. The CDR3 region is CASSLINTEAFF.

The V and J genes are TRBV7-2 and TRBJ2-5; TCRdb selects TRBD1, and the lack of DNA leaves this call unchecked. This CDR3 is 15 amino acids long. Germline V gene sequence: CDR1 SGHTA, CDR2 FQGNSA. This CDR3 reads CASSLGSGRGETQYF.

This chain uses TRBV5-1 with TRBJ2-7; absent DNA, TCRdb's TRBD2 call cannot be checked. CDR3 length equals 16 residues. The germline V gene encodes CDR1 SGHRS and CDR2 YFSETQ. This CDR3 is CASSLASSGRPYEQYF. The whole variable domain, remainder taken from reference TRBV5-1 and TRBJ2-7, is KAGVTQTPRYLIKTRGQQVTLSCSPISGHRSVSWYQQTPGQGLQFLFEYFSETQRNKGNFPGRFSGRQFSNSRSEMNVSTLELGDSALYLCASSLASSGRPYEQYFGPGTRLTVT.

CDR3 sequence: CASSLRGNEKLFF. The chain recombines TRBV5-4 with TRBJ1-4. This CDR3 is built from 13 residues. CDR1 is SGHNT and CDR2 is YYREEE in the germline V gene (reference sequence).

The chain links TRBV5-1 to TRBJ2-5. Germline-derived CDR1 and CDR2 are SGHRS and YFSETQ. The CDR3 contains 14 residues. The CDR3 region is CASSLTASGETQYF.

This clonotype is labeled large based on frequency. The genes are TRBV28 and TRBJ1-1; TCRdb calls TRBD1, which cannot be checked without DNA. CDR3 length: 14 amino acids. CDR1 MDHEN and CDR2 SYDVKM come from the germline V gene. CDR3 amino acids: CASLYGTGGTEAFF.